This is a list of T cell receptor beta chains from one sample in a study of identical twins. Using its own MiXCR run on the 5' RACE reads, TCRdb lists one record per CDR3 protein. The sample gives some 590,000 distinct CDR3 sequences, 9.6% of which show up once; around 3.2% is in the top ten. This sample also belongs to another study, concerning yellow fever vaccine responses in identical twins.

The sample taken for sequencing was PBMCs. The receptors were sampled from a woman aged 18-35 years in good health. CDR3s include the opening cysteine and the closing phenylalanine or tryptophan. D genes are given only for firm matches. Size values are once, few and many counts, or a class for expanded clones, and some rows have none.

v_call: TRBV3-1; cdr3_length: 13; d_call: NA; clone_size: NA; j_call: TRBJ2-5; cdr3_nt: TGTGCCAGCGGAAGGGTGGGGAAAGAGACCCAGTACTTC; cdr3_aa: CASGRVGKETQYF
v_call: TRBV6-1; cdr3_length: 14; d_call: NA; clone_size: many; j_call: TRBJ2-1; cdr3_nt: TGTGCCAGCAGTGAGGGGACCGACCACAATGAGCAGTTCTTC; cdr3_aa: CASSEGTDHNEQFF
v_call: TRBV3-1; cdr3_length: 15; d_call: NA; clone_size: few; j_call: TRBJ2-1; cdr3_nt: TGTGCCAGCAGCCAAGACAGGGGTACACACGATGAGCAGTTCTTC; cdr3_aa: CASSQDRGTHDEQFF
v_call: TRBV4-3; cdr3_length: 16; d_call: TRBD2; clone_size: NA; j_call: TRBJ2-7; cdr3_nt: TGCGCCAGCAGCCTAGACCTAGCGGGGGCCCCCTACGAGCAGTACTTC; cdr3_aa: CASSLDLAGAPYEQYF
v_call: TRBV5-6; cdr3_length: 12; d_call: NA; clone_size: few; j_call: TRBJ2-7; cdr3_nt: TGTGCCAGCAGCTTGGGTTTCGCCGAGCAGTACTTC; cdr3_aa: CASSLGFAEQYF
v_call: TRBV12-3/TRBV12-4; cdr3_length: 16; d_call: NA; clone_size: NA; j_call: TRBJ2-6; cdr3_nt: TGTGCCAGCAGTTTAACCGGGTATCCTGGGGCCAACGTCCTGACTTTC; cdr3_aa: CASSLTGYPGANVLTF
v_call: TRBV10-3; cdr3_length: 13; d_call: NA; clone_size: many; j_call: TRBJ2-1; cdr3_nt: TGTGCCATCAGCGAGCCGGATCGGAATGAGCAGTTCTTC; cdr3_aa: CAISEPDRNEQFF
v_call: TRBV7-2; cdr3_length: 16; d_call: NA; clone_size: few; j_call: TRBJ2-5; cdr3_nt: TGTGCCAGCAGCTCGGGGGGCGCGCCGTACCAAGAGACCCAGTACTTC; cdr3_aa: CASSSGGAPYQETQYF
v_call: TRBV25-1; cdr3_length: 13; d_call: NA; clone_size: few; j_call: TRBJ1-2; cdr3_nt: TGTGCCAGCAGTGAGGCAGGACTCTATGGCTACACCTTC; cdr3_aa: CASSEAGLYGYTF
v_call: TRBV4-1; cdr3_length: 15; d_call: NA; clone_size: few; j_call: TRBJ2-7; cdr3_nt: TGCGCCAGCAGCCAAGTCCCAAGGGGGTCCTACGAGCAGTACTTC; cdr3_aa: CASSQVPRGSYEQYF
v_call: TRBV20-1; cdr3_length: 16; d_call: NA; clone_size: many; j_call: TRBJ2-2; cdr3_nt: TGCAGTGCTAGAGATCCCGGGGGGCGGAACACCGGGGAGCTGTTTTTT; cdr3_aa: CSARDPGGRNTGELFF
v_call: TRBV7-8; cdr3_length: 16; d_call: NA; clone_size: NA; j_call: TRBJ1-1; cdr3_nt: TGTGCCAGCAGCTCGGACAGACAAGGCCTGAACACTGAAGCTTTCTTT; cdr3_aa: CASSSDRQGLNTEAFF
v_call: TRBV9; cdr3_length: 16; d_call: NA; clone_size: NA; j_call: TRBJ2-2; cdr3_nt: TGTGCCAGCAGCGTAGTCGGGGCCTCGAGGACCGGGGAGCTGTTTTTT; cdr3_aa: CASSVVGASRTGELFF
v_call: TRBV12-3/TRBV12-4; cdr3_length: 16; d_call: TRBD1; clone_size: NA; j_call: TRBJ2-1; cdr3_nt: TGTGCCAGCAGAAAGAGACAGGGGGCGATTCAGAATGAGCAGTTCTTC; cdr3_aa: CASRKRQGAIQNEQFF
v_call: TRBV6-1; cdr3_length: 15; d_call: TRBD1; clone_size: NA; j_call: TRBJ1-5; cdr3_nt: TGTGCCAGCAGAAAGGGGGGACAGGGCCGCCAGCCCCAGCATTTT; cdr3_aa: CASRKGGQGRQPQHF
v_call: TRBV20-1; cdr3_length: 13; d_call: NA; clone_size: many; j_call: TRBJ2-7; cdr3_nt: TGCAGCAGTGCTAGCGAGATGTTCGGCGAGCAGTACTTC; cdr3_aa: CSSASEMFGEQYF
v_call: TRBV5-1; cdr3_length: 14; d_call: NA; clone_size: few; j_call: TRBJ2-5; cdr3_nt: TGCGCCAGCAATATCGGGTCAGGGAAAGAGACCCAGTACTTC; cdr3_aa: CASNIGSGKETQYF
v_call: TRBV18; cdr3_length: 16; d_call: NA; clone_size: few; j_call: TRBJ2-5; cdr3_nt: TGTGCCAGCTCACCACAAAACCGGGCCGACCAAGAGACCCAGTACTTC; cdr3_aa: CASSPQNRADQETQYF
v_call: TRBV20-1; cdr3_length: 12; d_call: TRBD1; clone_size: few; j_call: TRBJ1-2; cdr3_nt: TGCAGTGCAGCCCCGGGACAGGGAGGATACACCTTC; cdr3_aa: CSAAPGQGGYTF
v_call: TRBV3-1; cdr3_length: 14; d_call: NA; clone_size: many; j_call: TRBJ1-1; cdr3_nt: TGTGCCAGCAGCCAAAGACCCGGGAACACTGAAGCTTTCTTT; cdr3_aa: CASSQRPGNTEAFF
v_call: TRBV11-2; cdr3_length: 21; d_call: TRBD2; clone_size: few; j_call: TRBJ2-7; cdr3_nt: TGTGCCAGCAGCTTAGATGCCAGATTGACTAGCGGGGCCCCCCCCTCCTACGAGCAGTACTTC; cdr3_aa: CASSLDARLTSGAPPSYEQYF
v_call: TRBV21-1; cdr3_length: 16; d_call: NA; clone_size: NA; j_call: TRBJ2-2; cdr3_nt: TGTGCCAGCAGCAAACGGGTCGGACATTCTACCGGGGAGCTGTTTTTT; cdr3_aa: CASSKRVGHSTGELFF
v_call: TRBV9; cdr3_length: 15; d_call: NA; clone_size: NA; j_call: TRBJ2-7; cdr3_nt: TGTGCCAGCAGCGTGACCGGGACATCGACCTACGAGCAGTACTTC; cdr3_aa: CASSVTGTSTYEQYF
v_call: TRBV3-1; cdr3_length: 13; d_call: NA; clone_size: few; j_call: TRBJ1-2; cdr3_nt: TGTGCCAGCAGCCCTACAGGGCTTGGTGGCTACACCTTC; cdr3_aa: CASSPTGLGGYTF
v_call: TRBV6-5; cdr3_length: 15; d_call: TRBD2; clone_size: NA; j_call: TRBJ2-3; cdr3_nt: TGTGCCAGCAGTTATAGACTAGCGGTCACAGATACGCAGTATTTT; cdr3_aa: CASSYRLAVTDTQYF
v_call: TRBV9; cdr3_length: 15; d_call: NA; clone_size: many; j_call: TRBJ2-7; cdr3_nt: TGTGCCAGCAGCGTTTTTCAGGACAGAGACTACGAGCAGTACTTC; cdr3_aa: CASSVFQDRDYEQYF
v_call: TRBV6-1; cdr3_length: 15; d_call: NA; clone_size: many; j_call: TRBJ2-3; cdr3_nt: TGTGCCAGCAGTCGTGGGTCCGGGAACACAGATACGCAGTATTTT; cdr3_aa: CASSRGSGNTDTQYF
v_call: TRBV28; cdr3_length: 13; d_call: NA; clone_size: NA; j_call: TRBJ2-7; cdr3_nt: TGTGCCAGCAGGGATGGCGTACGTTTAGAGCAGTACTTC; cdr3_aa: CASRDGVRLEQYF
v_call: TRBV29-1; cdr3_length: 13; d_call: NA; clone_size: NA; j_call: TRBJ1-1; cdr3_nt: TGCAGCGTTGGAAACGCCAGGAGAACTGAAGCTTTCTTT; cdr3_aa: CSVGNARRTEAFF
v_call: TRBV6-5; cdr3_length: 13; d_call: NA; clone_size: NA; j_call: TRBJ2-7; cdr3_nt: TGTGCCAGCAGTTACTCACAGGGTAACGAGCAGTACTTC; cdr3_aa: CASSYSQGNEQYF
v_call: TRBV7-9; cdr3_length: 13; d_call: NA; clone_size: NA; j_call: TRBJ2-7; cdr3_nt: TGTGCCAGCAGCCACGGGGGCGCCTACGAGCAGTACTTC; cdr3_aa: CASSHGGAYEQYF
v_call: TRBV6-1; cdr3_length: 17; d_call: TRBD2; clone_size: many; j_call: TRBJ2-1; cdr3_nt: TGTGCCAGCAGCCCACTTCTAGCGGGAGAAGGTGTGAATGAGCAGTTCTTC; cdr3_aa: CASSPLLAGEGVNEQFF
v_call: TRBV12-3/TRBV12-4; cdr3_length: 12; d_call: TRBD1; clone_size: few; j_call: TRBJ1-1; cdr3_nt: TGTGCCAGCAGACCCCTAGGGGGCGAAGCTTTCTTT; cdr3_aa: CASRPLGGEAFF
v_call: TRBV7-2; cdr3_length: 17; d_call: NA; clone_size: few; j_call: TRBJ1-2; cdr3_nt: TGTGCCAGCAGCCCAAACCTGGGGCCGGGAACCGGCTATGGCTACACCTTC; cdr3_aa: CASSPNLGPGTGYGYTF
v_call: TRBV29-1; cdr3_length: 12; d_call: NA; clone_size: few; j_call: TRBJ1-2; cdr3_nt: TGCAGCGTAGACGCAGGGATCTATGGCTACACCTTC; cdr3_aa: CSVDAGIYGYTF
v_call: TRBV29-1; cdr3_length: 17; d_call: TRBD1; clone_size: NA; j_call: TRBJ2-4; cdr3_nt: TGCAGCGTTGTTGGTAGGTGGAGGGACAGGGCCAGTCACATTCAGTACTTC; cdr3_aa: CSVVGRWRDRASHIQYF
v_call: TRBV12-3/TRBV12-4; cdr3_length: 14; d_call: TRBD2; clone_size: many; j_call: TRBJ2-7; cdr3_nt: TGTGCCAGCACGTTAGCGGGGAGCTCCTACGAGCAGTACTTC; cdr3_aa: CASTLAGSSYEQYF
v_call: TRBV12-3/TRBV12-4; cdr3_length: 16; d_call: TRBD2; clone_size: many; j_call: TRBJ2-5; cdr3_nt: TGTGCCAGCAGTCAAACCGGGACTAGTATTTGGGAGACCCAGTACTTC; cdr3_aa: CASSQTGTSIWETQYF
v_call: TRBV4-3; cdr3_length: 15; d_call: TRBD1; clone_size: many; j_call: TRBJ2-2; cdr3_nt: TGCGCCAGCAGGGACAGGGTATTTAGCACCGGGGAGCTGTTTTTT; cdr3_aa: CASRDRVFSTGELFF
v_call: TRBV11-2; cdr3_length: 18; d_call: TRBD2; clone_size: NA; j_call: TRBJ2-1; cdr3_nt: TGTGCCAGCAGCCCGGAGGGGGCTAGCGGGGGGGGACGGGGAGAGCAGTTCTTC; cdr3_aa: CASSPEGASGGGRGEQFF
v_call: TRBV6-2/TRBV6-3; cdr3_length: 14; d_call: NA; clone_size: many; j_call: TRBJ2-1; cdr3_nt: TGTGCCAGCAGTTACCCCCCCGGCCACAATGAGCAGTTCTTC; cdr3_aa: CASSYPPGHNEQFF
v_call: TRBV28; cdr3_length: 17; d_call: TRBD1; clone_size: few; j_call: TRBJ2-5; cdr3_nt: TGTGCCAGCAGTTCCGTGGTACGGACAGGGTGGAGAGAGACCCAGTACTTC; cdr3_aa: CASSSVVRTGWRETQYF
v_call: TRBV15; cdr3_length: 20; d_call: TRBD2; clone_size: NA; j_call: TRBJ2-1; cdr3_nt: TGTGCCACCAGCAGAGATCGGAGGCGAATAGCGGGAGAGGGAGACAATGAGCAGTTCTTC; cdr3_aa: CATSRDRRRIAGEGDNEQFF
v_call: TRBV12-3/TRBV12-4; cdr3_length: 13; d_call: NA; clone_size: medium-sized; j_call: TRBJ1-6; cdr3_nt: TGTGCCAGCAGGGACGGGGTACATTCACCCCTCCACTTT; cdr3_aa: CASRDGVHSPLHF
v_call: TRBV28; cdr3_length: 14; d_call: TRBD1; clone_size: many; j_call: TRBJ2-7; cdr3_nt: TGTGCCAGCATAACCGCTCAGGGGGCGTACGAGCAGTACTTC; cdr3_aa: CASITAQGAYEQYF